One TCR beta chain is described in this entry. These data originate in a study of blood T cell repertoires in COVID-19. The CDR3 is 12 residues long. V was trimmed by 6 bases and J by 3 bases, leaving 8 bases between them. TCRdb's table, derived via immunoSEQ multiplex PCR, lists solely in-frame clones and lacks some. The data show about 70,000 clones, more than 75% seen once. Sequencing input: peripheral blood. This chain joins TRBV12-3 or TRBV12-4 and TRBJ1-1, with D uncertain. This TCR was sampled from a man aged 35-49 years with COVID-19, enrolled during active disease. The CDR3 coding sequence is TGTGCCAGCAGACTCGGGGACACTGAAGCTTTCTTT. As protein: CASRLGDTEAFF.